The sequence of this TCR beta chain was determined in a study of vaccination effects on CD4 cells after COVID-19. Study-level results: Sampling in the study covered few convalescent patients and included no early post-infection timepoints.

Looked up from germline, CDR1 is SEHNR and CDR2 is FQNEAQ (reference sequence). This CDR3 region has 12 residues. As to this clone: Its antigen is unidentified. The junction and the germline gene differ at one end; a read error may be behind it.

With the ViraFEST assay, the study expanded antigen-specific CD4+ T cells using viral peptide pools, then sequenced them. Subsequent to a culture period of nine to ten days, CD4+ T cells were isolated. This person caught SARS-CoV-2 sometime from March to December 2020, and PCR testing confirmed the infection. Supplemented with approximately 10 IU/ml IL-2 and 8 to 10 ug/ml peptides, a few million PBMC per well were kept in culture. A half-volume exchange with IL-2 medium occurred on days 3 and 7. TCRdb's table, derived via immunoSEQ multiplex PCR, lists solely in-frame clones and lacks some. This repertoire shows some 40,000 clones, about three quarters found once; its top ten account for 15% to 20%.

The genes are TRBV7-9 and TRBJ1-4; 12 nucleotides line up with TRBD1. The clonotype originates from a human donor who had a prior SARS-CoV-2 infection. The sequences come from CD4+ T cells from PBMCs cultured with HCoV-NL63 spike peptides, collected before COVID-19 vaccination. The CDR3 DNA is TGTGCCAGCAGCTCTGGGGACAGGGGGCAGAAGTTT. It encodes CASSSGDRGQKF.